One sample yielded the 19 T cell receptor beta chains listed below, sequenced in a study of OX40 agonist ivuxolimab in advanced cancers. TCRdb's copy holds only in-frame clones and misses some; the assay was immunoSEQ multiplex PCR. Of tens of thousands of clones in the sample, 80% to 95% are singletons; the top ten hold less than 0.35%. Sequenced here: CD4+ or CD8+ T cells sorted from blood, sampled in a trial of the OX40 agonist ivuxolimab. The receptors derive from an adult with an advanced solid tumor such as melanoma, head and neck, liver or kidney cancer.

This clone was found once. The chain couples TRBV14 to TRBJ2-4, with 7 bases matching TRBD2. J lost 10 bases, V lost 0 bases, and 9 bases had no gene match. Germline V CDR1 and CDR2: SGHDN, FVKESK. The length of the CDR3 is 15 residues. CDR3 in amino acids: CASSQDARTRAIQYF. For the CDR3, the DNA is TGTGCCAGCAGCCAAGACGCGCGGACTAGGGCGATTCAGTACTTC.

This clone showed up just a few times. V usage is TRBV11-1 and J usage is TRBJ2-3; D possibly corresponds to TRBD1 (5 bases). The V end lost 6 bases, the J end lost 2 bases, and 12 bases lay between the germline ends. The CDR3 totals 14 residues. Looked up from germline, CDR1 is SGHAT and CDR2 is FQDESV (reference sequence). The CDR3 bases are TGTGCCAGCAGTTTACAGGCGTACACAGATACGCAGTATTTT. Protein: CASSLQAYTDTQYF.

J is TRBJ1-6 and V is TRBV27; D not certain. V gave up 6 bases and J gave up 0 bases, with 3 bases separating them. Germline CDR1 MNHEY, CDR2 SMNVEV (reference sequence). CDR3 length: 13 amino acids. The CDR3 loop reads CASRNSYNSPLHF. As DNA, the CDR3 is TGTGCCAGCAGGAACTCCTATAATTCACCCCTCCACTTT.

The gene calls are TRBV6-1 and TRBJ1-1, with a possible D match to TRBD1 (6 bases). Between the trimmed V and J ends, which lost 7 bases and 4 bases, there was a span of 13 bases. Per the germline V gene, CDR1 is MNHNS and CDR2 is SASEGT. This CDR3 is built from 13 residues. CDR3 loop: CASIEGGGTEAFF. CDR3 in DNA: TGTGCCAGCATCGAGGGGGGGGGCACTGAAGCTTTCTTT.

The chain employs TRBV5-1 and TRBJ1-1; unclear D gene. The CDR3 has 13 residues. With 1 base removed from V and 1 base from J, the gap between germline ends came to 5 bases. The germline gives CDR1 SGHRS, CDR2 YFSETQ. The CDR3 sequence is CASSLHRNTEAFF. The CDR3 coding sequence is TGCGCCAGCAGCTTGCACAGGAACACTGAAGCTTTCTTT.

Turning to this clone: Other nucleotide sequences from this sample produce the same CDR3. The genes are TRBV18 and TRBJ1-1, with D perhaps matching TRBD1 (5 bases). The germline V and J ends were trimmed by 6 bases and 1 base, with 12 bases remaining between them. Germline V gene lookup returns CDR1 KGHSH and CDR2 LQKENI. CDR3 size: 14 residues. This chain's CDR3 is CASSGGPANTEAFF. In DNA, the CDR3 is TGTGCCAGCTCGGGGGGACCCGCGAACACTGAAGCTTTCTTT.

This clone was picked up one time. The chain combines TRBV7-2 with TRBJ1-2; TRBD1 matches at 8 bases. This CDR3 has 15 residues. J lost 4 bases, V lost 5 bases, and 9 bases had no gene match. CDR1 SGHTA and CDR2 FQGNSA come from the germline V gene. CDR3 bases: TGTGCCAGCAGCCCGAGGACAGGGTGGATCTATGGCTACACCTTC. The encoded protein is CASSPRTGWIYGYTF.

The J gene is TRBJ1-4, the V gene TRBV5-4; 9 nucleotides align to TRBD1. The CDR3 covers 15 residues. After removal of 0 bases from V and 13 bases from J, the junction contained 10 bases not matched to a gene. Germline lookup yields CDR1 SGHNT and CDR2 YYREEE (reference sequence). CDR3 amino acids: CASSLGGTGQAVLFF. CDR3 bases: TGTGCCAGCAGCTTGGGTGGGACAGGGCAGGCGGTACTGTTTTTT.

The chain links TRBV9 to TRBJ2-3; a weak D match, TRBD2 (7 bases). The CDR3 spans 16 residues. V lost 4 bases to trimming and J lost 5 bases, with 20 bases between them. Germline-derived CDR1 and CDR2 are SGDLS and YYNGEE. As DNA, the CDR3 is TGTGCCAGCAGCCCCGCGGGGGCGCTGGGTGGAGATACGCAGTATTTT. It specifies CASSPAGALGGDTQYF.

This clone has only a few counts. The chain joins TRBV28 to TRBJ1-1, with D uncertain. This CDR3 has 15 amino acids. Germline CDR1 is MDHEN and CDR2 is SYDVKM. Trimming cost V 5 bases and J 4 bases, with 17 bases left between them. Written as DNA, the CDR3 is TGTGCCAGCAGTGCAACCCACAGTTCGCCCACTGAAGCTTTCTTT. Translating gives CASSATHSSPTEAFF.

V usage is TRBV18 and J usage is TRBJ1-6; TRBD1 agrees at 9 bases. This CDR3 spans 17 amino acids. V shed 3 bases and J 6 bases; nucleotides not matched to a gene: 9. CDR1 and CDR2 from the germline V gene are KGHSH and LQKENI. CDR3 coding DNA: TGTGCCAGCTCACCTACAGGGGGCGCGGGTGGTAATTCACCCCTCCACTTT. As protein: CASSPTGGAGGNSPLHF.

This chain connects TRBV5-1 to TRBJ2-2; the D is unclear. Trimming took off 1 base at V and 0 bases at J, with 7 bases between the two ends. Germline loops: CDR1 SGHRS, CDR2 YFSETQ. This CDR3 is 15 amino acids long. The CDR3 is CASSLSLANTGELFF. In nucleotides, the CDR3 is TGCGCCAGCAGCTTGTCGCTAGCGAACACCGGGGAGCTGTTTTTT. Full variable domain (rest looked up from reference TRBV5-1 and TRBJ2-2): KAGVTQTPRYLIKTRGQQVTLSCSPISGHRSVSWYQQTPGQGLQFLFEYFSETQRNKGNFPGRFSGRQFSNSRSEMNVSTLELGDSALYLCASSLSLANTGELFFGEGSRLTVL.

This clone appeared once. The chain couples TRBV5-8 to TRBJ1-1, with D uncertain. V dropped 3 bases and J dropped 8 bases, with 17 bases sitting between them. Germline CDR1 SGHTS, CDR2 YDEGEE. This CDR3 comprises 14 residues. The CDR3 spells CASSSNLHPAEAFF. The DNA for the CDR3 is TGTGCCAGCAGCTCTAACCTACACCCCGCCGAAGCTTTCTTT. Combining the CDR3 with reference TRBV5-8 and TRBJ1-1 gives the whole variable domain EAGVTQSPTHLIKTRGQQATLRCSPISGHTSVYWYQQALGLGLQFLLWYDEGEERNRGNFPPRFSGRQFPNYSSELNVNALELEDSALYLCASSSNLHPAEAFFGQGTRLTVV.

V and J are TRBV11-1 and TRBJ1-1, with 7 bases that match TRBD1. After removal of 2 bases from V and 6 bases from J, the junction contained 9 bases not matched to a gene. The V gene's germline CDR1 is SGHAT and CDR2 FQDESV (reference sequence). CDR3 length: 15 amino acids. The CDR3 DNA follows: TGTGCCAGCAGCTTAACACTGGACAGGAGCTCTGAAGCTTTCTTT. Translated, it gives CASSLTLDRSSEAFF.

This chain uses TRBV18 with TRBJ2-1; tentatively, D is TRBD1 or TRBD2 (5 bases each). Trimming removed 2 bases from V and 2 bases from J, with 7 bases in between. From germline, CDR1 is KGHSH and CDR2 LQKENI. The CDR3 consists of 14 residues. In DNA, the CDR3 is TGTGCCAGCTCACCAACGGGGCCCTACAATGAGCAGTTCTTC. Translating gives CASSPTGPYNEQFF.

Comment on this clone: This same CDR3 is encoded by further DNA sequences in the sample. This chain joins TRBV6-5 and TRBJ1-1; 10 bases align to TRBD1. The CDR3 loop spans 13 amino acids. Trimming cost V 4 bases and J 4 bases; bases outside gene matches: 0. The germline V gene encodes CDR1 MNHEY and CDR2 SVGAGI. CDR3 loop: CASSWDRGTEAFF. The DNA for the CDR3 is TGTGCCAGCAGTTGGGACAGGGGCACTGAAGCTTTCTTT.

V gene TRBV6-5 combines with J gene TRBJ2-4; 8 nucleotides agree with TRBD2. This CDR3 is 16 amino acids long. V gave up 4 bases and J gave up 1 base; unmatched junction bases: 6. Looked up from germline, CDR1 is MNHEY and CDR2 is SVGAGI. The CDR3 sequence is CASSFLGGGAKNIQYF. The CDR3 DNA reads as TGTGCCAGCAGTTTCCTGGGCGGGGGGGCCAAAAACATTCAGTACTTC.

The gene calls are TRBV10-3 and TRBJ1-4, with D tentatively TRBD1 (5 bases). The germline gives CDR1 ENHRY, CDR2 SYGVKD. The CDR3 runs 16 residues. Trimming cost V 2 bases and J 0 bases, with 10 bases left between them. CDR3 in amino acids: CAISETGGATNEKLFF. In DNA, the CDR3 is TGTGCCATCAGTGAGACAGGCGGTGCAACTAATGAAAAACTGTTTTTT.

The V and J genes are TRBV6-1 and TRBJ2-2; 10 bases map to TRBD1. V shed 6 bases and J 2 bases; nucleotides not matched to a gene: 3. Germline loops: CDR1 MNHNS, CDR2 SASEGT. The CDR3 runs 15 residues. The CDR3 DNA sequence: TGTGCCAGCAGGACAGGGGGCTTCAACACCGGGGAGCTGTTTTTT. Protein sequence: CASRTGGFNTGELFF.